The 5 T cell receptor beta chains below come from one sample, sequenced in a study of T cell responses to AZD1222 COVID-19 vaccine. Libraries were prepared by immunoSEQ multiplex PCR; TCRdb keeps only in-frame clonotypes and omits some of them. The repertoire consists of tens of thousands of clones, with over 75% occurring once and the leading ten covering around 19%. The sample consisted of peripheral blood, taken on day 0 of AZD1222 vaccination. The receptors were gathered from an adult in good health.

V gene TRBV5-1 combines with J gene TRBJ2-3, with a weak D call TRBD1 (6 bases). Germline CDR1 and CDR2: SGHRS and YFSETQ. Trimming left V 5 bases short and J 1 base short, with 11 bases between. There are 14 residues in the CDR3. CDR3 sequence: CASRQGKGTDTQYF. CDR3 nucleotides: TGCGCCAGCAGGCAGGGGAAGGGCACAGATACGCAGTATTTT. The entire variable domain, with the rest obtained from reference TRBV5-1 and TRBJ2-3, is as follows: KAGVTQTPRYLIKTRGQQVTLSCSPISGHRSVSWYQQTPGQGLQFLFEYFSETQRNKGNFPGRFSGRQFSNSRSEMNVSTLELGDSALYLCASRQGKGTDTQYFGPGTRLTVL.

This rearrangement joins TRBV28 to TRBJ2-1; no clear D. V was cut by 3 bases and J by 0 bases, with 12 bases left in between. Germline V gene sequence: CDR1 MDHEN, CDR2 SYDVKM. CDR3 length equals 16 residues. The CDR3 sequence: CASSFSRRSSYNEQFF. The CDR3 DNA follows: TGTGCCAGCAGTTTCTCCCGGCGGAGCTCCTACAATGAGCAGTTCTTC.

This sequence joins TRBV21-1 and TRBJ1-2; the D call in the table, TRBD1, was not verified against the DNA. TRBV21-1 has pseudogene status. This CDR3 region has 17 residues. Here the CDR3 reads CASSKNSDRGDRYGYTF. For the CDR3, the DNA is TGTGCCAGCAGCAAAAATTCCGACAGGGGAGACCGCTATGGCTACACCTTC.

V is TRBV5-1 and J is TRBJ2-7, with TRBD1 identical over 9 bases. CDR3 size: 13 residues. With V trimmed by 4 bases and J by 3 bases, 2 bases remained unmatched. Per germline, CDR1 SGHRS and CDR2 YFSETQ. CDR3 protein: CASSTGQGYEQYF. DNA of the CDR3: TGCGCCAGCAGCACGGGACAGGGCTACGAGCAGTACTTC.

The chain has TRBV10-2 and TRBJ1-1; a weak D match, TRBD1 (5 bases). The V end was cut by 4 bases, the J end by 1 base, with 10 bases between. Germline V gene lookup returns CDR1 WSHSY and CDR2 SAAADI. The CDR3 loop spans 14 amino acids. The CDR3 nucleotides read TGCGCCAGCAGTGCCGACCAGGGGAACACTGAAGCTTTCTTT. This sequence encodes CASSADQGNTEAFF.